A selection of T cell receptor beta chains follows, all from one sample in a study of blood T cell repertoires in COVID-19. Data came from immunoSEQ multiplex PCR; TCRdb stores just in-frame clones and leaves some out. The data hold fewer than 300,000 clones, with around 87% observed a single time. The sequenced material came from peripheral blood. These receptors all come from a woman aged 40 to 50 who had recovered from COVID-19. The CDR3 runs from the conserved cysteine through the conserved F or W. A D gene is named only where the DNA matches it firmly. A row's size may be missing; if present it is once, few, many or a size class.

v_call	d_call	clone_size	j_call	cdr3_aa	cdr3_nt
TRBV19	-	-	TRBJ1-2	CASSLGRVAGYTF	TGTGCCAGTAGTCTTGGCAGGGTGGCTGGCTACACCTTC
TRBV7-9	TRBD1	-	TRBJ1-6	CASSSPTGGNSPLHF	TGTGCCAGCAGCTCTCCGACAGGGGGCAATTCACCCCTCCACTTT
TRBV6-5	TRBD1	-	TRBJ2-1	CASSYSTGTLNNEQFF	TGTGCCAGCAGTTACTCGACAGGGACCCTAAACAATGAGCAGTTCTTC
TRBV10-1	-	-	TRBJ2-3	CASSDREDTQYF	TGCGCCAGCAGTGACAGGGAAGATACGCAGTATTTT
TRBV5-1	-	-	TRBJ1-1	CASSLQHVGVNTEAFF	TGCGCCAGCAGCTTGCAGCATGTAGGGGTGAACACTGAAGCTTTCTTT
TRBV5-6	-	-	TRBJ1-1	CASSATGRDTEAFF	TGTGCCAGCAGCGCCACAGGGAGGGACACTGAAGCTTTCTTT
TRBV9	TRBD1	-	TRBJ2-1	CASSQGQGQYNEQFF	TGTGCCAGCAGCCAGGGACAGGGACAGTACAATGAGCAGTTCTTC
TRBV15	-	-	TRBJ2-5	CATSYDRRETQYF	TGTGCCACCAGCTACGACAGGAGGGAGACCCAGTACTTC
TRBV2	-	-	TRBJ1-5	CASWADSNQPQHF	TGTGCCAGCTGGGCAGATAGCAATCAGCCCCAGCATTTT
TRBV4-3	TRBD2	few	TRBJ2-3	CASSRLSGGGASTDTQYF	TGCGCCAGCAGCCGACTTTCGGGCGGGGGGGCTAGCACAGATACGCAGTATTTT
TRBV9	TRBD2	-	TRBJ2-5	CASSAGTSVWETQYF	TGTGCCAGCAGCGCGGGGACTAGCGTATGGGAGACCCAGTACTTC
TRBV6-2/TRBV6-3	TRBD2	-	TRBJ2-3	CASSYSFGLAGGDTQYF	TGTGCCAGCAGTTACTCTTTCGGACTAGCGGGAGGAGATACGCAGTATTTT
TRBV19	TRBD1	-	TRBJ1-4	CASSLHGQGTNEKLFF	TGTGCCAGTAGTCTCCATGGACAGGGGACTAATGAAAAACTGTTTTTT
TRBV3-1/TRBV3-2	TRBD1	-	TRBJ1-4	CASSLRTGEGEKLFF	TGTGCCAGCAGCCTCCGGACAGGGGAGGGCGAAAAACTGTTTTTT
TRBV6-2/TRBV6-3	-	-	TRBJ1-5	CASSYSGSFKLNQPQHF	TGTGCCAGCAGTTACAGTGGCAGCTTCAAACTAAATCAGCCCCAGCATTTT
TRBV12-5	TRBD1	few	TRBJ1-6	CASGLADRLNSPLHF	TGTGCTAGTGGTTTGGCGGACAGGCTTAATTCACCCCTCCACTTT
TRBV5-6	-	-	TRBJ2-5	CASSRGMQETQYF	TGTGCCAGCAGCAGAGGAATGCAAGAGACCCAGTACTTC
TRBV5-5	TRBD1	once	TRBJ1-4	CASSAGGLKLFF	TGTGCCAGCAGCGCAGGGGGCCTAAAACTGTTTTTT
TRBV6-5	TRBD1	-	TRBJ2-1	CASSYRQGRGNEQFF	TGTGCCAGCAGTTACCGACAGGGAAGAGGGAATGAGCAGTTCTTC
TRBV27	TRBD1	-	TRBJ2-1	CASSSRQGKMDNEQFF	TGTGCCAGCAGTTCCCGACAGGGTAAGATGGACAATGAGCAGTTCTTC
TRBV5-1	-	-	TRBJ1-2	CASSPGTPSVYGYTF	TGCGCCAGCAGCCCCGGGACACCGAGCGTCTATGGCTACACCTTC
TRBV28	TRBD1	-	TRBJ2-2	CASTFRTGGTGELFF	TGTGCCAGCACTTTCAGGACAGGAGGAACCGGGGAGCTGTTTTTT
TRBV6-5	-	-	TRBJ1-6	CASTLQQIAPLHF	TGTGCCAGCACCTTACAGCAAATTGCACCCCTCCACTTT
TRBV7-3	-	-	TRBJ1-1	CASSPTGNTEAFF	TGTGCCAGCAGCCCGACAGGGAACACTGAAGCTTTCTTT
TRBV2	-	few	TRBJ1-2	CASSQQASDGYTF	TGTGCCAGCAGTCAACAGGCTTCGGACGGCTACACCTTC
TRBV5-4	TRBD1	-	TRBJ2-2	CASSSGTGYTGELFF	TGTGCCAGCAGCTCCGGGACAGGGTACACCGGGGAGCTGTTTTTT
TRBV2	-	-	TRBJ2-2	CASKPRRGGHGELFF	TGTGCCAGCAAGCCGCGAAGAGGAGGGCACGGGGAGCTGTTTTTT
TRBV27	TRBD1	-	TRBJ1-5	CASKGQAYHSNQPQHF	TGTGCCAGCAAAGGACAGGCTTACCATAGCAATCAGCCCCAGCATTTT
TRBV9	TRBD2	-	TRBJ2-2	CASSVAGGPYGELFF	TGTGCCAGCAGCGTAGCGGGGGGTCCCTACGGGGAGCTGTTTTTT
TRBV5-1	TRBD1	-	TRBJ2-7	CASSPGTGVYEQYF	TGCGCCAGCAGCCCGGGGACAGGAGTCTACGAGCAGTACTTC
TRBV7-6	-	-	TRBJ1-2	CASSWEGSYQF	TGTGCCAGCAGCTGGGAGGGGAGTTACCAGTTC
TRBV12-3/TRBV12-4	-	-	TRBJ1-2	CALRGWQGYTF	TGTGCCTTGCGGGGATGGCAAGGCTACACCTTC
TRBV5-4	-	-	TRBJ2-1	CASSLVEGRAYNEQFF	TGTGCCAGCAGCTTGGTGGAAGGGAGAGCTTACAATGAGCAGTTCTTC
TRBV6-5	-	-	TRBJ1-6	CAGAGKIILPLHF	TGTGCCGGGGCCGGAAAGATCATTCTACCCCTCCACTTT
TRBV18	-	-	TRBJ1-2	CASSPPVGRVGLGNYGYTF	TGTGCCAGCTCACCACCGGTTGGTAGGGTCGGACTTGGGAACTATGGCTACACCTTC
TRBV15	TRBD1	-	TRBJ1-1	CATSREGQGIEAFF	TGTGCCACCAGCAGAGAGGGACAGGGGATTGAAGCTTTCTTT
TRBV9	TRBD1	-	TRBJ1-2	CASSTRQGHGYTF	TGTGCCAGCAGCACCCGACAGGGCCATGGCTACACCTTC
TRBV18	TRBD1	-	TRBJ1-5	CASSPLGQGPNQPQHF	TGTGCCAGCTCACCCCTAGGACAGGGCCCTAATCAGCCCCAGCATTTT
TRBV7-8	-	-	TRBJ1-5	CASSLAREVVNLGSNQPQHF	TGTGCCAGCAGCTTAGCTCGCGAGGTCGTTAACCTCGGGAGCAATCAGCCCCAGCATTTT
TRBV29-1	TRBD1	-	TRBJ1-1	CSVQPGTGNTEAFF	TGCAGCGTTCAGCCCGGGACAGGGAACACTGAAGCTTTCTTT
TRBV7-8	TRBD1	-	TRBJ2-1	CASSRPLRGIYNEQFF	TGTGCCAGCAGCCGACCGCTCAGGGGGATCTACAATGAGCAGTTCTTC
TRBV25-1	TRBD1	-	TRBJ1-1	CASSDGGTGATEAFF	TGTGCCAGCAGTGATGGGGGGACAGGGGCCACTGAAGCTTTCTTT
TRBV10-3	-	-	TRBJ2-3	CAIGQTTSTDTQYF	TGTGCCATCGGGCAGACTACTAGCACAGATACGCAGTATTTT
TRBV9	TRBD1	once	TRBJ1-1	CASSSGTALAEAFF	TGTGCCAGCAGCTCCGGGACAGCTTTGGCTGAAGCTTTCTTT